A single sample is the source of the 19 T cell receptor beta chains below, sequenced in a study of OX40 agonist ivuxolimab in advanced cancers. Data came from immunoSEQ multiplex PCR; TCRdb stores just in-frame clones and leaves some out. The table has tens of thousands of clones, approximately 80% seen once. Sequencing used CD4+ or CD8+ T cells sorted from blood, obtained in a trial of the OX40 agonist ivuxolimab. These receptors originate from an adult with an advanced solid tumor such as melanoma, head and neck, liver or kidney cancer.

Only a few counts were recorded for this clone. V gene TRBV7-9 combines with J gene TRBJ2-1, with a tentative D call TRBD1 (6 bases). The V and J ends lost 1 base and 5 bases respectively, with 9 bases between them. The CDR3 has 14 amino acids. Germline CDR1 is SEHNR and CDR2 is FQNEAQ (reference sequence). CDR3 DNA: TGTGCCAGCAGCTTAGGGGGGCCCGACAATGAGCAGTTCTTC. Protein product: CASSLGGPDNEQFF.

The chain links TRBV5-4 to TRBJ2-7; perhaps D is TRBD1 or TRBD2 (5 bases each). The CDR3 runs to 13 residues. The V end was cut by 4 bases, the J end by 3 bases, with 11 bases between. The V gene's germline CDR1 is SGHNT and CDR2 YYREEE (reference sequence). The CDR3 spells CASSPGTIYEQYF. The CDR3 DNA follows: TGTGCCAGCAGCCCTGGGACCATCTACGAGCAGTACTTC.

The chain joins TRBV20-1 to TRBJ1-2; D is undetermined. V was pared by 8 bases and J by 3 bases, with 10 bases between. Looked up from germline, CDR1 is DFQATT and CDR2 is SNEGSKA (reference sequence). The CDR3 is 11 amino acids. The CDR3 here is CSLNMDYGYTF. The CDR3 bases are TGCAGTCTCAACATGGACTATGGCTACACCTTC.

The rearrangement uses TRBV7-9 and TRBJ2-3, with D unclear. The CDR3 loop spans 15 amino acids. Germline V lookup: CDR1 SEHNR, CDR2 FQNEAQ (reference sequence). V was trimmed by 5 bases and J by 4 bases, leaving 16 bases between them. The CDR3 DNA follows: TGTGCCAGCAGCCCAAAAAGCCGACTGTCAGATACGCAGTATTTT. It codes for CASSPKSRLSDTQYF.

The chain joins TRBV10-3 to TRBJ2-3; 9 bases are shared with TRBD2. The CDR3 runs to 14 residues. Per germline, CDR1 ENHRY and CDR2 SYGVKD. The V and J ends lost 2 bases and 6 bases, in that order; junction bases with no gene match: 3. CDR3: CAISETAGGDTQYF. The CDR3 region has the DNA TGTGCCATCAGTGAGACTGCGGGGGGGGATACGCAGTATTTT.

The chain employs TRBV28 and TRBJ2-3; 11 bases align to TRBD2. This CDR3 has 15 residues. Germline loops: CDR1 MDHEN, CDR2 SYDVKM. J lost 8 bases, V lost 8 bases, and 12 bases had no gene match. The CDR3 reads CASGTLGGTSGTQYF. As DNA, the CDR3 is TGTGCCAGCGGCACCTTAGGTGGGACTAGCGGTACGCAGTATTTT.

This clone has just a few counts. The genes are TRBV5-4 and TRBJ2-1; D not certain. The CDR3 runs to 13 residues. V gave up 0 bases and J gave up 9 bases, with 10 bases separating them. The germline V gene encodes CDR1 SGHNT and CDR2 YYREEE (reference sequence). Here the CDR3 reads CASSLAGRSEQFF. The CDR3 nucleotides are TGTGCCAGCAGCTTGGCGGGTAGAAGTGAGCAGTTCTTC.

The chain combines TRBV28 with TRBJ2-4; 7 bases are a match to TRBD1. V lost 6 bases and J lost 1; bases outside the gene matches: 3. CDR3 length: 14 amino acids. CDR1 and CDR2 (germline): MDHEN, SYDVKM. CDR3 region: CASRKQGAKNIQYF. Here the CDR3 DNA reads TGTGCCAGCAGAAAACAGGGGGCCAAAAACATTCAGTACTTC.

The rearrangement joins TRBV11-2 to TRBJ1-4; D unclear. The V end lost 3 bases, the J end lost 5 bases, and 13 bases lay between the germline ends. This CDR3 has 15 residues. Per germline, CDR1 SGHAT and CDR2 FQNNGV. As DNA, the CDR3 is TGTGCCAGCAGCTTGGCTGGAGGACCCAATGAAAAACTGTTTTTT. Translation: CASSLAGGPNEKLFF.

CDR3 nucleotide sequence: TGTGCCAGCAGCTTAAACGACAGGGCTGGAAACACCATATATTTT. This translates into CASSLNDRAGNTIYF. This chain uses TRBV7-9 with TRBJ1-3; 7 bases are shared with TRBD1. The CDR3 has 15 amino acids. Germline CDR1 and CDR2: SEHNR and FQNEAQ (reference sequence). V shed 2 bases and J 2 bases; nucleotides not matched to a gene: 3.

The rearrangement joins TRBV16 to TRBJ1-2; 7 nucleotides match TRBD1. Germline trimming cut 4 bases from V and 4 bases from J; bases unmatched to any gene: 6. Germline CDR1 KGHSY, CDR2 FQNENV. This CDR3 comprises 14 residues. CDR3 DNA sequence: TGTGCCAGCAGCCCTCGACAGGGAGGCTATGGCTACACCTTC. Translation: CASSPRQGGYGYTF.

The chain uses TRBV6-5 and TRBJ1-2; D perhaps matches TRBD1 (6 bases). Germline lookup yields CDR1 MNHEY and CDR2 SVGAGI. The germline V and J ends were trimmed by 7 bases and 7 bases, with 19 bases remaining between them. There are 14 residues in the CDR3. CDR3 sequence: CASTPGGGAGGYTF. CDR3 DNA sequence: TGTGCCAGCACTCCCGGGGGGGGCGCGGGTGGCTACACCTTC.

The chain has TRBV9 and TRBJ1-3; D remains ambiguous. Trimming removed 0 bases at V and 0 bases at J, with 10 bases between. The CDR3 has 16 amino acids. Per germline, CDR1 SGDLS and CDR2 YYNGEE. The CDR3 DNA follows: TGTGCCAGCAGCGTAGATATGGGCTCCTCTGGAAACACCATATATTTT. It is translated as CASSVDMGSSGNTIYF. The full variable domain, with the rest looked up from reference TRBV9 and TRBJ1-3, is DSGVTQTPKHLITATGQRVTLRCSPRSGDLSVYWYQQSLDQGLQFLIQYYNGEERAKGNILERFSAQQFPDLHSELNLSSLELGDSALYFCASSVDMGSSGNTIYFGEGSWLTVV.

This chain joins TRBV4-3 and TRBJ2-1, with D perhaps matching TRBD2 (5 bases). V lost 2 bases and J lost 9, with 17 bases in between. Germline lookup yields CDR1 LGHNA and CDR2 YSLEER. The CDR3 sequence is 15 residues long. CDR3: CASSQSRVASPEQFF. CDR3 nucleotides: TGCGCCAGCAGCCAATCGAGGGTAGCAAGTCCTGAGCAGTTCTTC.

The rearrangement uses TRBV15 and TRBJ2-7; a possible D gene is TRBD1 (5 bases). The V and J ends lost 0 bases and 2 bases respectively, with 11 bases between them. Germline-derived CDR1 and CDR2 are LNHNV and YYDKDF (reference sequence). The CDR3 is 15 amino acids. The CDR3 nucleotides are TGTGCCACCAGCAGAGAAGGGTGGGGCGCCTACGAGCAGTACTTC. Residues: CATSREGWGAYEQYF.

The chain is built from TRBV5-4 and TRBJ1-4; unclear D gene. Germline V CDR1 and CDR2: SGHNT, YYREEE (reference sequence). The CDR3 is 13 amino acids. V lost 4 bases and J lost 7, with 11 bases in between. CDR3 DNA sequence: TGTGCCAGCAGCGTGGAGGAAAGTGAAAAACTGTTTTTT. It translates to CASSVEESEKLFF.

The chain has TRBV7-9 and TRBJ2-6; D might be TRBD1 (5 bases). CDR1 and CDR2 from the germline V gene are SEHNR and FQNEAQ (reference sequence). Trimming took off 3 bases at V and 0 bases at J, with 15 bases between the two ends. The CDR3 totals 18 residues. CDR3 sequence (DNA): TGTGCCAGCAGCTTCCCCCCGGACATATACTCTGGGGCCAACGTCCTGACTTTC. It encodes CASSFPPDIYSGANVLTF.

The J gene is TRBJ2-5, the V gene TRBV5-1, with D unresolved. V was cut by 0 bases and J by 2 bases, with 14 bases left in between. The CDR3 contains 16 residues. CDR1 SGHRS and CDR2 YFSETQ come from the germline V gene. The DNA of the CDR3 is TGCGCCAGCAGCTTGGGGGCCCAAGGTCCACAAGAGACCCAGTACTTC. Translating gives CASSLGAQGPQETQYF.

This clone was found once. The chain carries TRBV30 and TRBJ2-7, with 10 bases identical to TRBD2. Germline lookup yields CDR1 GTSNPN and CDR2 SVGIG (reference sequence). CDR3 size: 16 residues. V gave up 2 bases and J gave up 0 bases; unmatched junction bases: 7. CDR3 sequence: CAWSFTRTSGSYEQYF. CDR3 nucleotide sequence: TGTGCCTGGAGTTTTACCCGGACTAGCGGCTCCTACGAGCAGTACTTC.